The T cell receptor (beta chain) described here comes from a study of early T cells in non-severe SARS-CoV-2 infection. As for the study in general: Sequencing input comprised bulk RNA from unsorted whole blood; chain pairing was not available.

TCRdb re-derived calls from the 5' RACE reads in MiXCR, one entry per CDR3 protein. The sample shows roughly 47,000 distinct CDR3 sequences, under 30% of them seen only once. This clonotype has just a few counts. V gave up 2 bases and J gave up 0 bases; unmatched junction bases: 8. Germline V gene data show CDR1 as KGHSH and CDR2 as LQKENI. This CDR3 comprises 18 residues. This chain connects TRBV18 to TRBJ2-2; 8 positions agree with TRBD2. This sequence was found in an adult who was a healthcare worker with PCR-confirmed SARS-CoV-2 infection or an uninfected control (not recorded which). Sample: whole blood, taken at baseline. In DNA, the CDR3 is TGTGCCAGCTCACCAATGGAGAGCGGGGGCACGAACACCGGGGAGCTGTTTTTT. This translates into CASSPMESGGTNTGELFF.